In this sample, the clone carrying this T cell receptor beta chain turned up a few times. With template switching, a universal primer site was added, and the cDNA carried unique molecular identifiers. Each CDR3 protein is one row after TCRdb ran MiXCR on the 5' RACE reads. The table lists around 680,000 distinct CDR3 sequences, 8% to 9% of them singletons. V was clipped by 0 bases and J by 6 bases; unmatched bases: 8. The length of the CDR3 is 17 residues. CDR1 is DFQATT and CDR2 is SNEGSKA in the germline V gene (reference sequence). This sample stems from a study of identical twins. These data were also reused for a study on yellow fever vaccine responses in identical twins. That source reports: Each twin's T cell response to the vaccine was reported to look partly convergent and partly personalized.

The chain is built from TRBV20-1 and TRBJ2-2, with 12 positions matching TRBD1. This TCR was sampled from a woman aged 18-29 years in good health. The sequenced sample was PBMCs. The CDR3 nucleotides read TGCAGTGCTAGAGAAAAGGGACAGGGGGCAGTAGCCGGGGAGCTGTTTTTT. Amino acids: CSAREKGQGAVAGELFF.